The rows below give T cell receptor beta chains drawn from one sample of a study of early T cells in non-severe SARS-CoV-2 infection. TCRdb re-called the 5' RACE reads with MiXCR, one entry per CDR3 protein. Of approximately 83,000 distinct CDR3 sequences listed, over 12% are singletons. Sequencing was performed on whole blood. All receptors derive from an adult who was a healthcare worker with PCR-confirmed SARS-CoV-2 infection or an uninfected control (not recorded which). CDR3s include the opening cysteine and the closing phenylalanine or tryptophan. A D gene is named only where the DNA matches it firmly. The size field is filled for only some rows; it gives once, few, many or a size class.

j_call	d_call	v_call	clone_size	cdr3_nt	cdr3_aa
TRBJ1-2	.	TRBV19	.	TGTGCCAGTAGTGGAAATAACTATGGCTACACCTTC	CASSGNNYGYTF
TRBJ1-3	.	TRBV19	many	TGTGCCAGTAGCCCGGGCCCGGGAAACACCATATATTTT	CASSPGPGNTIYF
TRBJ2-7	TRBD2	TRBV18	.	TGTGCCAGCTCACCAAATAGCGGGAGGGCCGATTACGAGCAGTACTTC	CASSPNSGRADYEQYF
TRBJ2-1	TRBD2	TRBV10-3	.	TGTGCCGTCGCTGCTAGCGGCTACCAAAATGAGCAGTTCTTC	CAVAASGYQNEQFF
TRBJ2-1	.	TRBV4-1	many	TGCGCCAGCAGCCAAGTTTCTAGCAGCCATGAGCAGTTCTTC	CASSQVSSSHEQFF
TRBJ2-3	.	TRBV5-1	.	TGCGCCAGCAGCAGGACAGTCAGCACAGATACGCAGTATTTT	CASSRTVSTDTQYF
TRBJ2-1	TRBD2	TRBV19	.	TGTGCCAGTAGTACGGTAGCGGGGGGGCCGAATGAGCAGTTCTTC	CASSTVAGGPNEQFF
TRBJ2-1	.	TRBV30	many	TGTGCCTGGAGTACTCCACGACAGGGAGGGGATGAGCAGTTCTTC	CAWSTPRQGGDEQFF
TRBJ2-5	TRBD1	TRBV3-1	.	TGTGCCAGCAGCCGGACAGGGGGCTTGACCCAGTACTTC	CASSRTGGLTQYF
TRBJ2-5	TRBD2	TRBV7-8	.	TGTGCCAGCAGCTCGGGAGCGGGAGGGGAGACCCAGTACTTC	CASSSGAGGETQYF
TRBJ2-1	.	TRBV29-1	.	TGCAGCGTTGAAGCGTCCGCCAATGAGCAGTTCTTC	CSVEASANEQFF
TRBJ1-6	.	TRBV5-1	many	TGCGCCAGCAGCCGAGAGGGACGGAGTTCACCCCTCCACTTT	CASSREGRSSPLHF
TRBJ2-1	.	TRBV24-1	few	TGTGCCACCAGTGATTTGTTGGAGGGTAGGCAGTTCTTC	CATSDLLEGRQFF
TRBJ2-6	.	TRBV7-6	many	TGTGCCAGCAGCTTAGGGACGGCTGGGGCCAACGTCCTGACTTTC	CASSLGTAGANVLTF
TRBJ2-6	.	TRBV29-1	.	TGCAGCGTTGGATATTCTGGGGCCAACGTCCTGACTTTC	CSVGYSGANVLTF
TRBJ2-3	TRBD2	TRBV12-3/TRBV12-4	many	TGTGCCAGCAGTTCTGGAGCGGGGGGGCCGACAGATACGCAGTATTTT	CASSSGAGGPTDTQYF
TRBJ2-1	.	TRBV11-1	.	TGTGCCAGCAGCTTTTCGGGTTATCAGGGGACGGGGCATGAGCAGTTCTTC	CASSFSGYQGTGHEQFF
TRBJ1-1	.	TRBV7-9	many	TGTGCCAGCAGCTTAGCGGAGAACACTGAAGCTTTCTTT	CASSLAENTEAFF
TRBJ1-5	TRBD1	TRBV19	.	TGTGCCACCCATGAGGGGGCCAATCAGCCCCAGCATTTT	CATHEGANQPQHF
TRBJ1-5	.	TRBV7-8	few	TGTGCCAGCAGCTTTAGTAGCAATCAGCCCCAGCATTTT	CASSFSSNQPQHF
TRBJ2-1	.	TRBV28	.	TGTGCCAGCAGTCGGGGGACTGCAAGGAGCTCCTACAATGAGCAGTTCTTC	CASSRGTARSSYNEQFF
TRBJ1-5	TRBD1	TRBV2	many	TGTGCCAGCAGCCAACGGGGACAGGGGGTGACTCGATCCCTATACCAGCCCCAGCATTTT	CASSQRGQGVTRSLYQPQHF
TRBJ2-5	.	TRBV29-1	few	TGCAGCGTTCTGACTACGGAGACCCAGTACTTC	CSVLTTETQYF
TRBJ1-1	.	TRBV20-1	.	TGCAGTGCTCGGGGCAGTGTGGGCACTGAAGCTTTCTTT	CSARGSVGTEAFF
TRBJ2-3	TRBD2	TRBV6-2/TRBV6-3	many	TGTGCCAGCAGTTATGGGGCTAGCGGGGGGTCCACAGATACGCAGTATTTT	CASSYGASGGSTDTQYF
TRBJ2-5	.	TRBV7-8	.	TGTGCCAGCCCCGTTAGGGTTAACCCCACCAAAGAGACCCAGTACTTC	CASPVRVNPTKETQYF
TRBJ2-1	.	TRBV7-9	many	TGTGCCAGCAGCTTAGAACGCGATTCCTACAATGAGCAGTTCTTC	CASSLERDSYNEQFF
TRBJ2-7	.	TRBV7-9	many	TGTGCCAGCAGCTTAGACGGGGCTTCCTACGAGCAGTACTTC	CASSLDGASYEQYF
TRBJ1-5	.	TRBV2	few	TGTGCCAGCAGTGGCGGCAGGGGCAATCAGCCCCAGCATTTT	CASSGGRGNQPQHF
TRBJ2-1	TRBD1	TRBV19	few	TGTGCCACCGCTACCGACCCAGGGGGTTACAATGAGCAGTTCTTC	CATATDPGGYNEQFF
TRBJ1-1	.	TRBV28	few	TGTGCCAGCAGTTTATTTGACAGTTACACTGAAGCTTTCTTT	CASSLFDSYTEAFF
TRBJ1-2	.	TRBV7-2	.	TGTGCCAGCAGCTTAATATTACAGGGAAAGGGCTTCACCTTC	CASSLILQGKGFTF
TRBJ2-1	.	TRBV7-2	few	TGTGCCAGCAGCCCACCTGTTAGGTATGAGCAGTTCTTC	CASSPPVRYEQFF
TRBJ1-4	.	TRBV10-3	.	TGTGCCATCCGAGGGGGATTAAACGAAAAACTGTTTTTT	CAIRGGLNEKLFF
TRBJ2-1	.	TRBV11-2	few	TGTGCCAGCGCGTCGCCTCCGGCATATGAGCAGTTCTTC	CASASPPAYEQFF
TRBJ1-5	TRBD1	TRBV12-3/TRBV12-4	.	TGTGCCAGCAGTTTAATGGGACAGAGTCCGCCCCAGCATTTT	CASSLMGQSPPQHF
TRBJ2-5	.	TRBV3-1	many	TGTGCCAGCAGCCAAGTTCCTCAAGAGACCCAGTACTTC	CASSQVPQETQYF
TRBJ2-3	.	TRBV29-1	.	TGCAGCGTTGCGTTCGTGGCGGAGGGGGGCTCTACGCAGTATTTT	CSVAFVAEGGSTQYF
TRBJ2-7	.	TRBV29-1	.	TGCAGCGTTGGGTTCGCAGGGGTTCCCTCCTACGAGCAGTACTTC	CSVGFAGVPSYEQYF
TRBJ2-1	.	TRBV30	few	TGTGCCTTGGGCTTTTCAACAGGGTACAATGAGCAGTTCTTC	CALGFSTGYNEQFF
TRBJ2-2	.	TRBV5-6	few	TGTGCCAGCAGCTTATCCTCTGCCGGGGAGCTGTTTTTT	CASSLSSAGELFF
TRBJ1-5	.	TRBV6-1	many	TGTGCCAGCAGTGAAGCGGGGCGGTGGTATAGCAATCAGCCCCAGCATTTT	CASSEAGRWYSNQPQHF
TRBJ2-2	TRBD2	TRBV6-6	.	TGTGCCAGCAGTTACTCTAGCGGGGGGCCCGACACCGGGGAGCTGTTTTTT	CASSYSSGGPDTGELFF
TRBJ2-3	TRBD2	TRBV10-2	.	TGCGCCAGCAGTGAAGGGACTAGCAGGACAGATACGCAGTATTTT	CASSEGTSRTDTQYF